The source of this T cell receptor (beta chain) is a study of blood T cell repertoires in COVID-19. On the study more broadly: T cells, B-cell-depleted T cells, or PBMCs supplied cDNA or gDNA.

In the original analysis: Reference gene primer amplification gave nucleated cell count estimates. The data were produced by immunoSEQ multiplex PCR, yet TCRdb's version contains in-frame clones alone and is incomplete. D and trimming were read from the DNA, whereas the V and J calls and clone size are those reported in that table. The table has around 190,000 clones, around 76% seen once; the top ten hold about 8%. Recruited during active infection, patients (from Seattle) were subsequently followed longitudinally. V was pared by 2 bases and J by 4 bases, with 9 bases of the junction left unmatched. CDR1 is SGHDT, CDR2 YYEEEE, per germline. The CDR3 has 16 amino acids.

The chain couples TRBV5-6 to TRBJ2-3; 8 bases match TRBD2. Input material: peripheral blood. The sequence came from a woman aged 60 to 75 with COVID-19, enrolled during active disease. CDR3: CASSFFGRGRADTQYF. The CDR3 nucleotides are TGTGCCAGCAGCTTTTTCGGGAGGGGTAGAGCAGATACGCAGTATTTT.